These T cell receptor beta chains were read from a single sample in a study of T cell responses to AZD1222 COVID-19 vaccine. This table comes from immunoSEQ multiplex PCR, and its TCRdb copy is limited to in-frame clones, with some not included. Here the sample spans 120,000 to 150,000 clones, about 93% being singletons. The sample in question was peripheral blood, obtained on day 0 of AZD1222 vaccination. The origin of the receptors is an adult in good health. The CDR3 runs from the conserved cysteine through the conserved F or W. A D gene is named only where the DNA matches it firmly. Expanded clones are given a class, and other clones once, few, many or no size at all.

D gene	V gene	clone size	J gene	CDR3 DNA	CDR3 protein
NA	TRBV7-9	NA	TRBJ1-1	TGTGCCAGCAGCTTAGAGGTATCGAACACTGAAGCTTTCTTT	CASSLEVSNTEAFF
NA	TRBV2	NA	TRBJ1-1	TGTGCCAGCAGTGCTCAAGAGAACACTGAAGCTTTCTTT	CASSAQENTEAFF
NA	TRBV19	NA	TRBJ1-2	TGTGCCAGTGAAGGACAGAGGGCCTCTGGCTACACCTTC	CASEGQRASGYTF
NA	TRBV5-4	NA	TRBJ2-7	TGTGCCAGCAGGAGGGACTCTCCACCCTCCTACGAGCAGTACTTC	CASRRDSPPSYEQYF
NA	TRBV6-5	NA	TRBJ1-2	TGTGCCAGCACCAATCAACGGGCCTATGGCTACACCTTC	CASTNQRAYGYTF
TRBD2	TRBV5-4	NA	TRBJ2-2	TGTGCCAGCAGCCGACGGACTAGCGGGAACACCGGGGAGCTGTTTTTT	CASSRRTSGNTGELFF
NA	TRBV7-9	NA	TRBJ1-4	TGTGCCAGCAGCTTAGCCGGGGTCGGAGAAAAACTGTTTTTT	CASSLAGVGEKLFF
TRBD1	TRBV25-1	NA	TRBJ1-5	TGTGCCAGCAGTGAAGGGACAGGGGTGCAGCCCCAGCATTTT	CASSEGTGVQPQHF
NA	TRBV5-1	NA	TRBJ1-2	TGCGCCAGCAGCTTGGACGGGCAGGGGATTGGTGGCTACACCTTC	CASSLDGQGIGGYTF
TRBD1	TRBV3-1/TRBV3-2	NA	TRBJ1-2	TGTGCCAGCAGCCGAGCCGGGACAGGGTCTGGCTACACCTTC	CASSRAGTGSGYTF
TRBD2	TRBV7-9	once	TRBJ2-1	TGTGCCAGCAGCTTAGAGTCTCTAGCGGGATACCTCAATGAGCAGTTCTTC	CASSLESLAGYLNEQFF
NA	TRBV7-2	NA	TRBJ2-3	TGTGCCAGCAGCTTAGCAGCGCGAGGGGGTGGTACGCAGTATTTT	CASSLAARGGGTQYF
NA	TRBV4-1	few	TRBJ1-3	TGCGCCAGCAGCCACCCGAGCTCTGGAAACACCATATATTTT	CASSHPSSGNTIYF
NA	TRBV7-8	NA	TRBJ1-3	TGTGCCAGCAGCTTAGGAGGGGGGGGCCCCTCTGGAAACACCATATATTTT	CASSLGGGGPSGNTIYF
NA	TRBV16	NA	TRBJ1-1	TGTGCCAGCAGCCTGACTTCGGAAAGCACTGAAGCTTTCTTT	CASSLTSESTEAFF
TRBD2	TRBV7-9	NA	TRBJ2-7	TGTGCCAGCAGCGAGGGACTAGCGGCCGTCTACGAGCAGTACTTC	CASSEGLAAVYEQYF
TRBD1	TRBV18	NA	TRBJ2-7	TGTGCCAGCTCACGGGGGACAGGGGATCTCGAGCAGTACTTC	CASSRGTGDLEQYF
TRBD1	TRBV7-2	NA	TRBJ1-2	TGTGCCAGCAGCACCCGACAGGGGAGTAACTATGGCTACACCTTC	CASSTRQGSNYGYTF
TRBD1	TRBV7-9	NA	TRBJ1-6	TGTGCCAGCAGCTTACAGGGGGCGCGCCATTCACCCCTCCACTTT	CASSLQGARHSPLHF
NA	TRBV7-9	NA	TRBJ1-4	TGTGCCAGTGGGACGGCCGTTGTTGAAAAACTGTTTTTT	CASGTAVVEKLFF
TRBD2	TRBV6-2/TRBV6-3	NA	TRBJ2-7	TGTGCCAGCAGTGGGGAACTAGCGGTACACTACGAGCAGTACTTC	CASSGELAVHYEQYF
NA	TRBV2	NA	TRBJ2-7	TGTGCCAGCAGTCTCAGGGGGGACAACGAGCAGTACTTC	CASSLRGDNEQYF
TRBD2	TRBV9	NA	TRBJ2-3	TGTGCCAGCAGCGATACCGGGACTAGCGGCGATACGCAGTATTTT	CASSDTGTSGDTQYF
NA	TRBV18	NA	TRBJ2-2	TGTGCCAGCTCACCGGGCCCGAACACCGGGGAGCTGTTTTTT	CASSPGPNTGELFF
NA	TRBV18	NA	TRBJ1-1	TGTGCCAGCTCACCACCGGTTGGGGTGGGCACTGAAGCTTTCTTT	CASSPPVGVGTEAFF
NA	TRBV21-1	NA	TRBJ2-7	TGTGCCAGCAGCAAAGGACTAGCGGGATACGAGCAGTACTTC	CASSKGLAGYEQYF
NA	TRBV12-3/TRBV12-4	NA	TRBJ1-1	TGTGCCAGCAGTCCAGGTTCTAACACTGAAGCTTTCTTT	CASSPGSNTEAFF
NA	TRBV18	NA	TRBJ2-3	TGTGCCAGCTCACCAACCCCCCCAGATACGCAGTATTTT	CASSPTPPDTQYF
TRBD1	TRBV29-1	once	TRBJ1-3	TGCAGCGCACAGGGGTCTTACTCTGGAAACACCATATATTTT	CSAQGSYSGNTIYF
NA	TRBV7-8	NA	TRBJ2-1	TGTGCCAGCAGCTCCGCCTACTTGGGGGTAGCGGAGGGCGGGGAGCAGTTCTTC	CASSSAYLGVAEGGEQFF
NA	TRBV19	NA	TRBJ1-2	TGTGCCAGTAGTACCCCGGCGGCAGGGAGAGTAAGTGGCTACACCTTC	CASSTPAAGRVSGYTF
NA	TRBV2	NA	TRBJ2-5	TGTGCCAGCAGACAGGCCTCTGGAGAGACCCAGTACTTC	CASRQASGETQYF
NA	TRBV5-5	NA	TRBJ1-5	TGTGCCAGCAGGCGGGACCCGAGGGCGGATCAGCCCCAGCATTTT	CASRRDPRADQPQHF
NA	TRBV11-1	NA	TRBJ2-7	TGTGCCAGCAGCTTAGCGAGGGGGTACGAGCAGTACTTC	CASSLARGYEQYF
TRBD1	TRBV11-3	NA	TRBJ1-1	TGTGCCAGCAGCGGACAGGGGCGCACTGAAGCTTTCTTT	CASSGQGRTEAFF
NA	TRBV5-1	once	TRBJ2-7	TGCGCCAGCAGGGGCGATCCGGGCGGCGAGCAGTACTTC	CASRGDPGGEQYF
TRBD1	TRBV19	NA	TRBJ1-1	TGTGCCAGTAGTATTGGGGACAGGAGGGGCACTGAAGCTTTCTTT	CASSIGDRRGTEAFF
NA	TRBV2	once	TRBJ2-5	TGTGCCAGCAGTGAAATCGGCAGAAAAGAGACCCAGTACTTC	CASSEIGRKETQYF
NA	TRBV19	NA	TRBJ1-4	TGTGCCAGCCAGGACGGCCTTAATGAAAAACTGTTTTTT	CASQDGLNEKLFF
NA	TRBV9	once	TRBJ2-3	TGTGCCAGCAGCGTAGCTGGCAGGGGGGCGGACTATACGCAGTATTTT	CASSVAGRGADYTQYF
TRBD2	TRBV10-3	NA	TRBJ2-3	TGTGCCATCCGACTAGCTTCAACAGATACGCAGTATTTT	CAIRLASTDTQYF
NA	TRBV24-1	few	TRBJ1-5	TGTGCCACCAGTGATTTGGACAGCAATCAGCCCCAGCATTTT	CATSDLDSNQPQHF
NA	TRBV11-2	NA	TRBJ1-6	TGTGCCAGCAGCTTTCGATCCTATAATTCACCCCTCCACTTT	CASSFRSYNSPLHF
NA	TRBV2	once	TRBJ1-5	TGTGCCATCGGGGGAGAGGGCGAGAATCAGCCCCAGCATTTT	CAIGGEGENQPQHF
TRBD1	TRBV27	NA	TRBJ1-2	TGTGCCAGCAGTTTATCGGGACAGGGACCGACGTATGGCTACACCTTC	CASSLSGQGPTYGYTF
TRBD2	TRBV7-6	NA	TRBJ2-3	TGTGCCAGCAGCTTACTAGCGGGGGGTACTAGCACAGATACGCAGTATTTT	CASSLLAGGTSTDTQYF
NA	TRBV4-1	NA	TRBJ1-1	TGCGCCAGCAGCCAAACCGTCACCACGAGCACTGAAGCTTTCTTT	CASSQTVTTSTEAFF
TRBD2	TRBV9	NA	TRBJ2-3	TGTGCCAGCAGCGTAGGGACTAGCGGGAGGATACCAGATACGCAGTATTTT	CASSVGTSGRIPDTQYF
NA	TRBV7-8	NA	TRBJ2-5	TGTGCCAGCAGCTTACGGCCTTTTGAGGGCTGGAGGGAGACCCAGTACTTC	CASSLRPFEGWRETQYF
TRBD2	TRBV9	NA	TRBJ2-1	TGTGCCAGCAGCGTAGTAGCGGGGTCTAGCAATGAGCAGTTCTTC	CASSVVAGSSNEQFF
NA	TRBV19	NA	TRBJ1-1	TGTGCCAGTAGTGTTCAGAACACTGAAGCTTTCTTT	CASSVQNTEAFF
NA	TRBV5-6	NA	TRBJ2-6	TGTGCCAGCAGACGGGGGGCCTCTTCGGTATCTGGGGCCAACGTCCTGACTTTC	CASRRGASSVSGANVLTF
NA	TRBV3-1/TRBV3-2	NA	TRBJ1-2	TGTGCCAGCAGCCCGGGACGGACCTATGGCTACACCTTC	CASSPGRTYGYTF
NA	TRBV7-9	NA	TRBJ2-5	TGTGCCAGCAGCTTAGGGTCAGGCCAAGAGACCCAGTACTTC	CASSLGSGQETQYF
TRBD1	TRBV4-1	NA	TRBJ2-7	TGCGCCAGCAGCCAAGACCGGGACAGGATCTCCTACGAGCAGTACTTC	CASSQDRDRISYEQYF
NA	TRBV3-1/TRBV3-2	NA	TRBJ2-3	TGTGCCAGCAGCCAATCGGCGGATACGCAGTATTTT	CASSQSADTQYF
TRBD1	TRBV2	NA	TRBJ1-2	TGTGCCAGCAGTGAAAATAGGGACAGGGGAGGCTACACCTTC	CASSENRDRGGYTF